The T cell receptor (beta chain) under discussion was sequenced for a study of PD-1 blockade in classical Hodgkin lymphoma. At the level of the study: Patients received nivolumab 3 mg/kg intravenously every 2 weeks.

Each patient relapsed following autologous stem cell transplantation, and prior brentuximab vedotin exposure differed. The repertoire was sequenced with immunoSEQ multiplex PCR; TCRdb's copy has only in-frame clones and lacks some. The sample contains 35,000 to 45,000 clones, 71% of which appear only once. Whole-study results and caveats: Patients newly diagnosed and complete responders had comparable baseline diversity. Excluded were patients who started nivolumab under 1 year after ASCT, a group that had lower diversity. A significant rise in TCR diversity by C4D1 was seen for CD4+ but not CD8+ cells.

A word on this clone: No antigen is known for it.

The receptor was derived from a human donor with classical Hodgkin lymphoma. The sample here was peripheral blood mononuclear cells (PBMCs), taken at baseline.

Here the CDR3 reads CASSLSQGPPNIQYF. DNA for the CDR3: TGTGCCAGCAGCTTGTCGCAGGGTCCCCCCAACATTCAGTACTTC. This chain links TRBV5-4 with TRBJ2-4, with TRBD1 as a possible D gene (5 bases). The CDR3 runs to 15 residues. From germline, CDR1 is SGHNT and CDR2 YYREEE (reference sequence). V was trimmed by 1 base and J by 7 bases, leaving 15 bases between them.